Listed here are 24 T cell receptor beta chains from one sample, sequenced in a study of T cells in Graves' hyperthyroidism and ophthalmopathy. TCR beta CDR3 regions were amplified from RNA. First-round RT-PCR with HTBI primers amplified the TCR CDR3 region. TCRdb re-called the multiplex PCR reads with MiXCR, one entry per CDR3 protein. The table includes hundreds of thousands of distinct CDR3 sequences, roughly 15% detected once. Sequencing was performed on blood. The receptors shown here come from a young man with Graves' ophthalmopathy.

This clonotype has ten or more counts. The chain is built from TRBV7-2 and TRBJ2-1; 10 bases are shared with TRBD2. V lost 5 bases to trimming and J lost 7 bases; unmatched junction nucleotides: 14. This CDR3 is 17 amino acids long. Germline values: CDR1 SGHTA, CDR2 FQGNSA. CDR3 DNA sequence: TGTGCCAGCAGCCCCAAAAGAGGTACTAGCGGGGTAAATGAGCAGTTCTTC. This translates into CASSPKRGTSGVNEQFF.

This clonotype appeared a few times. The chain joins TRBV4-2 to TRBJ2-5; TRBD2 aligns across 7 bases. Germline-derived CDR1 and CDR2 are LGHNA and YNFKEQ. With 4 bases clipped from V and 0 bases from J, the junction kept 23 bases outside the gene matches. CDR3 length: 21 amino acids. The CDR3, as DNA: TGTGCCAGCAGCCCGATCACCCCAGCGGCGGTGGGCGGGGGAGACCAAGAGACCCAGTACTTC. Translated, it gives CASSPITPAAVGGGDQETQYF.

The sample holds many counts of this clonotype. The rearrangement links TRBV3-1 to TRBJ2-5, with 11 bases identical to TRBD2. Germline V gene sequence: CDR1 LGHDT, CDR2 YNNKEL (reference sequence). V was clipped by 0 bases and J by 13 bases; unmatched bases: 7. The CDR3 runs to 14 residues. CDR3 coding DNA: TGTGCCAGCAGCCAAGATGTGACTAGCGGGACTCGGTACTTC. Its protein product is CASSQDVTSGTRYF.

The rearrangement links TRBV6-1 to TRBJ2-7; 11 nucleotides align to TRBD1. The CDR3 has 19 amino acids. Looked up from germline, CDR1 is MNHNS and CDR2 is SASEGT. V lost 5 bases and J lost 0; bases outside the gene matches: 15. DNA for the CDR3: TGTGCCAGCAGTACTCCGGGACAGGGGGGTCTAGTACGCTCCTACGAGCAGTACTTC. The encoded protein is CASSTPGQGGLVRSYEQYF.

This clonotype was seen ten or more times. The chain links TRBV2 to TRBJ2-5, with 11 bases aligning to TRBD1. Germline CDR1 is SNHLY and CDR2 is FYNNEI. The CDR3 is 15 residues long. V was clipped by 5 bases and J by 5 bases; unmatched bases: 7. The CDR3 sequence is CASSIPGTGGETQYF. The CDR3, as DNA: TGTGCCAGCAGTATTCCCGGGACAGGGGGTGAGACCCAGTACTTC.

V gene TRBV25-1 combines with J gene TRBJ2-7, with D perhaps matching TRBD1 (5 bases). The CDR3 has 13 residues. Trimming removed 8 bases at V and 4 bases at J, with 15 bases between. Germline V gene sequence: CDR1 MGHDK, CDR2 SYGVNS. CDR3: CASSSNGAYEQYF. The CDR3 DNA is TGTGCCAGCTCGAGCAATGGGGCATACGAGCAGTACTTC.

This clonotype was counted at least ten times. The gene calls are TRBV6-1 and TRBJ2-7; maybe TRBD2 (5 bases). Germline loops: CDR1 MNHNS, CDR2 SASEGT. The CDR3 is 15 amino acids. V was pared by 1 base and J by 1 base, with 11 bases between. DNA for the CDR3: TGTGCCAGCAGTGAAGGCGGTGGCGGGTCCTACGAGCAGTACTTC. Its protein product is CASSEGGGGSYEQYF.

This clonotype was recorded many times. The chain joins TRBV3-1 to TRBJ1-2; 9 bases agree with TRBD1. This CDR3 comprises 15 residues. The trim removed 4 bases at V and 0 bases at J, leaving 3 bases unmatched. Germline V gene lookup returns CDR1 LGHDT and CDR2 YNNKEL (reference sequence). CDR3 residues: CASSPWTGANYGYTF. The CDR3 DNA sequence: TGTGCCAGCAGCCCCTGGACAGGGGCTAACTATGGCTACACCTTC.

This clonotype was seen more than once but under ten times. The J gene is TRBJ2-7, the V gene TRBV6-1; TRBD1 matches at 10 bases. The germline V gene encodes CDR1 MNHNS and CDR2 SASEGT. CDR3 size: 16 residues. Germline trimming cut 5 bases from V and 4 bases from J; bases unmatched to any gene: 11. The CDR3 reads CASSPRTGTGVYEQYF. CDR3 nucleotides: TGTGCCAGCAGTCCTAGGACCGGGACAGGGGTATACGAGCAGTACTTC.

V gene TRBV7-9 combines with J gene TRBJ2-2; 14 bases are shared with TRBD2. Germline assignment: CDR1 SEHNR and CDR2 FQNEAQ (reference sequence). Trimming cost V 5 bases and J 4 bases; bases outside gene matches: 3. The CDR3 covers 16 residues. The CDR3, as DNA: TGTGCCAGCAGCGAAGGGACTAGCGGGAGCACCGGGGAGCTGTTTTTT. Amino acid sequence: CASSEGTSGSTGELFF.

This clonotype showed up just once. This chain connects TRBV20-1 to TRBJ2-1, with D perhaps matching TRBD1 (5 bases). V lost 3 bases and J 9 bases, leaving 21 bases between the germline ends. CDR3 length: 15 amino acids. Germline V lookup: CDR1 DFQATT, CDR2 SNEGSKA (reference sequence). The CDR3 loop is CSARGPVRLDGEQFF. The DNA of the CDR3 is TGCAGTGCTAGGGGGCCAGTTAGGCTGGATGGTGAGCAGTTCTTC.

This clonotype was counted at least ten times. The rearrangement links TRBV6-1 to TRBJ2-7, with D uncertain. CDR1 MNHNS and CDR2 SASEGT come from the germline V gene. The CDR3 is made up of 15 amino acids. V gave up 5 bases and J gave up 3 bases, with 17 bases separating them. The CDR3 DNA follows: TGTGCCAGCAGTCCTCAGCCCAACTCCTTCTACGAGCAGTACTTC. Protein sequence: CASSPQPNSFYEQYF.

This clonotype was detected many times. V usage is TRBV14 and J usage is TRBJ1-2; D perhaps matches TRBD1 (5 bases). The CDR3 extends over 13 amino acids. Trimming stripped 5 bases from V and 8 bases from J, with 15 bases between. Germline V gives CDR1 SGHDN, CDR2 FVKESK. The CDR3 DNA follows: TGTGCCAGCAGCGAACAGGAGGCGGGCGGCTACACCTTC. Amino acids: CASSEQEAGGYTF.

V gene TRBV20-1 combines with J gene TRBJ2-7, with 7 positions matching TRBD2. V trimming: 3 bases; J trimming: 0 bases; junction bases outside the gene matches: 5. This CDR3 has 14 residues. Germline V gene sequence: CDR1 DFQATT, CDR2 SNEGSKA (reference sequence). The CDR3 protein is CSASSGTNSYEQYF. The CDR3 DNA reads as TGCAGTGCTAGTTCCGGGACTAACTCCTACGAGCAGTACTTC.

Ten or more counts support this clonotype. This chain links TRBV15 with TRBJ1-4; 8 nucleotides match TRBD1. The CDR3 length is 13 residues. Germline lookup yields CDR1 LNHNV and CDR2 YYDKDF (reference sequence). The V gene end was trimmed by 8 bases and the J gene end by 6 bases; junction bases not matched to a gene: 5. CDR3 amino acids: CATRDRSHEKLFF. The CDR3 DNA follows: TGTGCCACCCGGGACAGGAGTCATGAAAAACTGTTTTTT.

CDR3 sequence: CSGPTSYEQYF. In DNA, the CDR3 is TGCAGTGGCCCTACCTCCTACGAGCAGTACTTC. The chain couples TRBV20-1 to TRBJ2-7; unclear D gene. V shed 7 bases and J shed 0 bases, with 7 bases lying between them. The CDR3 consists of 11 residues. The germline gives CDR1 DFQATT, CDR2 SNEGSKA (reference sequence).

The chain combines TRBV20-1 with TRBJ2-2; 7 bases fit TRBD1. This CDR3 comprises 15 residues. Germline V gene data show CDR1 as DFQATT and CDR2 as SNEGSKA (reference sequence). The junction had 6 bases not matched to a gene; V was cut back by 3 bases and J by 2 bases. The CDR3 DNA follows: TGCAGTGCTAGGCACCGGGACAGAAACACCGGGGAGCTGTTTTTT. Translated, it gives CSARHRDRNTGELFF.

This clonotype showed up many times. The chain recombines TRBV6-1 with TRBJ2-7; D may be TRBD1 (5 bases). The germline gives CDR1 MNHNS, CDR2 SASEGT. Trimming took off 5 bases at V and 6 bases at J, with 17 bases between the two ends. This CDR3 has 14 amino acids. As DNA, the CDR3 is TGTGCCAGCAGTCCTTGGACGCTAGGGGTCGAGCAGTACTTC. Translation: CASSPWTLGVEQYF.

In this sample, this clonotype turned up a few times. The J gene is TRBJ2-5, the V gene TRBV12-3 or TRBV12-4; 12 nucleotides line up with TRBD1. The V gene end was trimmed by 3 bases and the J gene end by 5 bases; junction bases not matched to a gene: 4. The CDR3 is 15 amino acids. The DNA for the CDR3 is TGTGCCAGCAGTTTTGGGACAGGGGGCGGCGAGACCCAGTACTTC. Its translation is CASSFGTGGGETQYF.

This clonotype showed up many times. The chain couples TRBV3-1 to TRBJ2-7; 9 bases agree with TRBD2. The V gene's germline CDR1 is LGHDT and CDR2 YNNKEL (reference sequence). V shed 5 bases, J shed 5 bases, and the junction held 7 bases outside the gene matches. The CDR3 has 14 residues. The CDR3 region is CASSFLGTSHEQYF. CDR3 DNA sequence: TGTGCCAGCAGCTTTCTTGGGACTAGCCACGAGCAGTACTTC.

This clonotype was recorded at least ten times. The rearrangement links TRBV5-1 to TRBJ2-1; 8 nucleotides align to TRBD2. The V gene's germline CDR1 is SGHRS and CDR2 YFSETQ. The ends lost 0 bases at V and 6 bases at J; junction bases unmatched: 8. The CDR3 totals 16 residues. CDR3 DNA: TGCGCCAGCAGCTTGGCGGCTAGCGGGTTTGGCAATGAGCAGTTCTTC. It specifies CASSLAASGFGNEQFF.

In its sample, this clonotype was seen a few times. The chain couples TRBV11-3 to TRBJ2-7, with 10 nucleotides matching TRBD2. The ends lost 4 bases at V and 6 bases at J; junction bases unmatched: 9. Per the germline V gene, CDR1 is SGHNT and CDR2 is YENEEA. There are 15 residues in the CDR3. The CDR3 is CASSSAGTSAREQYF. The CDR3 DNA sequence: TGTGCCAGCAGCTCAGCCGGGACTAGCGCTCGCGAGCAGTACTTC.

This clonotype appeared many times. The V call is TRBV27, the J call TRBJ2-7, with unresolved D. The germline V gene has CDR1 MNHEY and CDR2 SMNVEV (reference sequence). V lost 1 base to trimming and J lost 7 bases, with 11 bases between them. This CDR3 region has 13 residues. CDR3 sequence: CASSLFDGGEQYF. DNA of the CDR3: TGTGCCAGCAGTTTATTTGATGGTGGAGAGCAGTACTTC.

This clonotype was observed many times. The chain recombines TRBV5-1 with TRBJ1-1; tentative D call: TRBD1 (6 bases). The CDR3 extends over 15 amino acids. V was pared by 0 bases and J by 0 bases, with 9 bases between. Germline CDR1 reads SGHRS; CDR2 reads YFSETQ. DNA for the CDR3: TGCGCCAGCAGCTTGGCCCGGGGGCTGAACACTGAAGCTTTCTTT. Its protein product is CASSLARGLNTEAFF.